The TCR beta chain under discussion was sequenced for a study of metastatic and nonmetastatic thyroid tumors. At the level of the study: Both malignant and benign thyroid patients supplied peripheral blood and tumor or nodule tissue samples, across which the repertoires of these patients were then compared.

All patients were treatment-naive before thyroid surgery. Germline-derived CDR1 and CDR2 are DFQATT and SNEGSKA (reference sequence). The J segment lost 5 bases and the V segment lost 1 base, leaving 12 bases of the junction unmatched. This CDR3 spans 17 amino acids. This clone was recorded at least ten times. The antigen remains undetermined. TCRdb reassembled clones from the PCR reads with MiXCR. Of about 93,000 clones in the sample, roughly an eighth are singletons; the top ten hold roughly 12%. The study, taken as a whole, reports: Significantly greater TCR beta diversity was reportedly found in malignant thyroid tumors than in benign nodules (in blood and tumor).

The source of this sequence is a female donor with papillary thyroid cancer or a benign thyroid nodule (not recorded which). Some clones in this sample may be carry-over from other donors' samples. Sequenced sample: blood. The genes are TRBV20-1 and TRBJ2-3; 10 nucleotides agree with TRBD2. CDR3: CSARVILAGVSEDTQYF. CDR3 coding DNA: TGCAGTGCTAGAGTCATCCTAGCGGGAGTTTCGGAAGATACGCAGTATTTT.